This passage covers 18 T cell receptor beta chains from one sample sequenced in a study of cytomegalovirus exposure and HLA in healthy donors. Assay: immunoSEQ multiplex PCR; the TCRdb copy retains only in-frame clones and omits some. In the table there are 200,000 to 250,000 clones, 75% to 90% of which are singletons. Sequencing was carried out using PBMCs. The origin of the receptors is a woman aged 25 to 39 in good health and CMV-seropositive.

The CDR3, as DNA: TGTGCCTCCAACACCGGGGAGCTGTTTTTT. This sequence encodes CASNTGELFF. The chain links TRBV30 to TRBJ2-2; no clear D. CDR1 is GTSNPN and CDR2 is SVGIG in the germline V gene (reference sequence). The CDR3 sequence is 10 residues long. Trimming removed 7 bases at V and 2 bases at J, with 2 bases between.

The rearrangement links TRBV9 to TRBJ2-3; TRBD1 aligns across 11 bases. Germline CDR1 and CDR2: SGDLS and YYNGEE. V dropped 4 bases and J dropped 2; count of bases not matched to a gene: 9. The CDR3 sequence is 17 residues long. CDR3 nucleotides: TGTGCCAGCAGCACCTACGGGACAGGGGGATTCACAGATACGCAGTATTTT. Translation: CASSTYGTGGFTDTQYF. Looking up the rest from reference TRBV9 and TRBJ2-3 gives the full variable domain: DSGVTQTPKHLITATGQRVTLRCSPRSGDLSVYWYQQSLDQGLQFLIQYYNGEERAKGNILERFSAQQFPDLHSELNLSSLELGDSALYFCASSTYGTGGFTDTQYFGPGTRLTVL.

The gene calls are TRBV19 and TRBJ1-5; D gene unclear. There are 14 residues in the CDR3. The V end was cut by 3 bases, the J end by 4 bases, with 10 bases between. Germline CDR1 reads LNHDA; CDR2 reads SQIVND (reference sequence). The CDR3 protein is CASSISTVNQPQHF. The CDR3 bases are TGTGCCAGTAGTATTTCTACCGTTAATCAGCCCCAGCATTTT.

The chain uses TRBV29-1 and TRBJ2-1, with a possible D match to TRBD1 (5 bases). CDR1 SQVTM and CDR2 ANQGSEA come from the germline V gene. Trimming stripped 6 bases from V and 4 bases from J, with 19 bases between. This CDR3 comprises 15 residues. The CDR3 sequence: CSVVGHDELYNEQFF. Here the CDR3 DNA reads TGCAGCGTAGTCGGACATGACGAGCTTTACAATGAGCAGTTCTTC.

This clone was counted once. Other DNA sequences in this sample translate to the same CDR3. The chain is built from TRBV27 and TRBJ2-1; 7 positions match TRBD1. The germline gives CDR1 MNHEY, CDR2 SMNVEV (reference sequence). The V and J ends lost 5 bases and 8 bases, in that order; junction bases with no gene match: 3. This CDR3 spans 12 amino acids. The CDR3 region has the DNA TGTGCCAGCAGTCCACAGGGGTATGAGCAGTTCTTC. Its protein product is CASSPQGYEQFF.

This sequence joins TRBV5-1 and TRBJ1-2, with TRBD1 as a possible D gene (6 bases). Trimming took 4 bases from V and 5 from J, leaving 12 bases between them. Germline V lookup: CDR1 SGHRS, CDR2 YFSETQ. The CDR3 has 13 residues. CDR3 DNA: TGCGCCAGCAGCGCAGGGGATAGATATGGCTACACCTTC. This gives the protein CASSAGDRYGYTF.

The chain links TRBV19 to TRBJ1-5; 8 bases map to TRBD1. Germline CDR1 and CDR2: LNHDA and SQIVND (reference sequence). The V and J ends lost 3 bases and 2 bases, in that order; junction bases with no gene match: 6. This CDR3 is built from 16 residues. For the CDR3, the DNA is TGTGCCAGTAGTATCGGAGGCAGGGGGCGCAATCAGCCCCAGCATTTT. Translating gives CASSIGGRGRNQPQHF. Full variable domain (outside the CDR3, taken from reference TRBV19 and TRBJ1-5): DGGITQSPKYLFRKEGQNVTLSCEQNLNHDAMYWYRQDPGQGLRLIYYSQIVNDFQKGDIAEGYSVSREKKESFPLTVTSAQKNPTAFYLCASSIGGRGRNQPQHFGDGTRLSIL.

Only one count was recorded for this clone. The chain carries TRBV12-5 and TRBJ2-2, with no clear D. The CDR3 runs to 13 residues. The ends were cut back, 7 bases at V and 2 bases at J, with 8 bases in the middle. Germline V gene data show CDR1 as LGHNT and CDR2 as FRNRAP. CDR3 loop: CASASRNTGELFF. The CDR3 coding sequence is TGTGCTAGTGCCTCCAGAAACACCGGGGAGCTGTTTTTT.

The chain is built from TRBV13 and TRBJ2-7, with 9 bases lining up with TRBD1. V lost 6 bases and J lost 6; bases outside the gene matches: 9. This CDR3 is built from 14 residues. CDR1 and CDR2 from the germline V gene are PRHDT and FYEKMQ (reference sequence). CDR3 sequence reads: CASSSRDRVREQYF. The CDR3 nucleotides read TGTGCCAGCAGTTCCCGGGACAGGGTGCGCGAGCAGTACTTC.

The sample holds a few counts of this clone. The chain couples TRBV30 to TRBJ1-2, with 7 bases fitting TRBD1. Germline trimming cut 4 bases from V and 5 bases from J; bases unmatched to any gene: 10. Per germline, CDR1 GTSNPN and CDR2 SVGIG (reference sequence). The CDR3 length is 14 residues. CDR3 sequence reads: CAWIMGRGGYGYTF. The CDR3 DNA reads as TGTGCCTGGATTATGGGCAGGGGGGGGTATGGCTACACCTTC.

The CDR3 loop is CASSAYRGGSEGYTF. In DNA, the CDR3 is TGTGCCAGCAGCGCTTATAGAGGGGGCTCGGAAGGCTACACCTTC. The V call is TRBV9, the J call TRBJ1-2; 7 nucleotides match TRBD1. J gave up 8 bases and V 3 bases, and 13 bases lay outside the gene matches. The CDR3 sequence is 15 residues long. Germline V gives CDR1 SGDLS, CDR2 YYNGEE.

V gene TRBV18 combines with J gene TRBJ1-2, with unresolved D. Trimming shortened V by 3 bases and J by 3 bases, and 11 bases separated the two germline ends. CDR1 is KGHSH and CDR2 is LQKENI in the germline V gene. This CDR3 spans 14 amino acids. Here the CDR3 DNA reads TGTGCCAGCTCACCGGAGGCGGGAGACTATGGCTACACCTTC. As protein: CASSPEAGDYGYTF. Complete variable domain (other parts from reference TRBV18 and TRBJ1-2): NAGVMQNPRHLVRRRGQEARLRCSPMKGHSHVYWYRQLPEEGLKFMVYLQKENIIDESGMPKERFSAEFPKEGPSILRIQQVVRGDSAAYFCASSPEAGDYGYTFGSGTRLTVV.

The chain combines TRBV5-8 with TRBJ2-3; TRBD2 matches at 13 bases. The CDR3 runs to 17 residues. Germline V gene data show CDR1 as SGHTS and CDR2 as YDEGEE. With V trimmed by 0 bases and J by 5 bases, 6 bases remained unmatched. The CDR3 coding sequence is TGTGCCAGCAGCTTGGTGGGACTAGCGGGGACTCAAGATACGCAGTATTTT. Amino acids: CASSLVGLAGTQDTQYF.

The chain links TRBV11-2 to TRBJ2-7; no definite D call. Germline CDR1 reads SGHAT; CDR2 reads FQNNGV. Trimming removed 2 bases from V and 6 bases from J, with 14 bases in between. The CDR3 sequence is 14 residues long. This CDR3 is CASSLKILAGEQYF. CDR3 nucleotide sequence: TGTGCCAGCAGCTTAAAGATTTTAGCTGGCGAGCAGTACTTC.

The V call is TRBV30, the J call TRBJ2-2, with 8 bases that match TRBD2. Looked up from germline, CDR1 is GTSNPN and CDR2 is SVGIG (reference sequence). CDR3 length: 14 amino acids. Losses at the gene ends were 8 bases for V and 0 bases for J; bases not matched to a gene: 5. The DNA for the CDR3 is TGTGCCCGAGCGGGGGATACGAACACCGGGGAGCTGTTTTTT. Its protein product is CARAGDTNTGELFF.

The chain couples TRBV6-6 to TRBJ1-5; no clear D. This CDR3 is built from 15 residues. Per germline, CDR1 MNHNY and CDR2 SVGAGI (reference sequence). V lost 2 bases to trimming and J lost 5 bases, with 13 bases between them. Here the CDR3 DNA reads TGTGCCAGCAGTTACGACGGTCGCGGGTATCAGCCCCAGCATTTT. Its translation: CASSYDGRGYQPQHF.

This rearrangement joins TRBV30 to TRBJ2-5; 7 nucleotides agree with TRBD1. The germline V gene has CDR1 GTSNPN and CDR2 SVGIG (reference sequence). This CDR3 has 14 amino acids. Trimming at V came to 3 bases and at J to 1 base, leaving 5 bases not matched to a gene. The CDR3 DNA sequence: TGTGCCTGGAGGAAGGGGGCGACCCAAGAGACCCAGTACTTC. The encoded protein is CAWRKGATQETQYF.

This clone was detected only a few times. The chain joins TRBV27 to TRBJ1-2; 8 bases line up with TRBD1. Per the germline V gene, CDR1 is MNHEY and CDR2 is SMNVEV (reference sequence). The CDR3 length is 15 residues. The trim removed 2 bases at V and 2 bases at J, leaving 4 bases unmatched. The CDR3 spells CASSLLQGANYGYTF. The CDR3 DNA reads TGTGCCAGCAGTTTACTCCAGGGGGCAAACTATGGCTACACCTTC.